Below, 18 T cell receptor beta chains from the same sample are listed, as sequenced in a study of technical replicates of blood from several donors. The protocol was immunoSEQ multiplex PCR, while the TCRdb copy is restricted to in-frame clones and leaves out a portion. The sample yields fewer than 90,000 clones, 93% seen once. Sequenced: T cells isolated from PBMCs. The receptors stem from a human donor in good health.

The chain joins TRBV6-5 to TRBJ1-4; no clear D gene. This CDR3 region has 13 residues. Germline CDR1 reads MNHEY; CDR2 reads SVGAGI. Trimming removed 5 bases from V and 5 bases from J, with 9 bases in between. The CDR3 sequence: CASSRGGNEKLFF. CDR3 DNA: TGTGCCAGCAGTCGAGGTGGGAATGAAAAACTGTTTTTT.

The chain joins TRBV6-5 to TRBJ2-7; TRBD2 matches at 8 bases. V shed 2 bases, J shed 1 base, and the junction held 4 bases outside the gene matches. The CDR3 contains 15 residues. Germline V lookup: CDR1 MNHEY, CDR2 SVGAGI. The CDR3: CASSYGRGGSYEQYF. The CDR3 DNA follows: TGTGCCAGCAGTTACGGTCGGGGGGGGTCCTACGAGCAGTACTTC.

The chain links TRBV5-6 to TRBJ1-5; D call uncertain. Trimming pared 0 bases from V and 6 bases from J, leaving 7 bases between. CDR1 SGHDT and CDR2 YYEEEE come from the germline V gene. The CDR3 runs to 13 residues. CDR3 sequence reads: CASSLDLSQPQHF. As DNA, the CDR3 is TGTGCCAGCAGCTTGGATCTTAGTCAGCCCCAGCATTTT. Drawing the rest from reference TRBV5-6 and TRBJ1-5, the complete variable domain is DAGVTQSPTHLIKTRGQQVTLRCSPKSGHDTVSWYQQALGQGPQFIFQYYEEEERQRGNFPDRFSGHQFPNYSSELNVNALLLGDSALYLCASSLDLSQPQHFGDGTRLSIL.

The CDR3, as DNA: TGTGCCAGCTCACCAGGAGGGATGAGCACAGATACGCAGTATTTT. Protein product: CASSPGGMSTDTQYF. This chain connects TRBV18 to TRBJ2-3; tentative D call: TRBD2 (6 bases). Germline V CDR1 and CDR2: KGHSH, LQKENI. V lost 2 bases and J 0 bases, leaving 9 bases between the germline ends. The CDR3 loop spans 15 amino acids.

This clone came up once. This rearrangement joins TRBV12-5 to TRBJ1-5, with D perhaps TRBD1 (5 bases). CDR1 is LGHNT, CDR2 FRNRAP, per germline. This CDR3 contains 15 residues. Trimming left V 1 base short and J 0 bases short, with 7 bases between. The CDR3 region has the DNA TGTGCTAGTGGTTTGGGGGACTATAGCAATCAGCCCCAGCATTTT. Amino acid sequence: CASGLGDYSNQPQHF.

The table lists this clone with a count of one. The chain links TRBV4-1 to TRBJ2-2; possible D gene TRBD1, 6 bases. Germline-derived CDR1 and CDR2 are MGHRA and YSYEKL. V shed 0 bases and J shed 4 bases, with 12 bases lying between them. This CDR3 has 16 amino acids. The DNA of the CDR3 is TGCGCCAGCAGCCAAGAACCCCAGGGGAGCACCGGGGAGCTGTTTTTT. Translation: CASSQEPQGSTGELFF.

CDR3: CASSFSGSTDTQYF. The CDR3 DNA is TGTGCCAGCAGCTTTTCGGGGAGCACAGATACGCAGTATTTT. This chain uses TRBV7-9 with TRBJ2-3; maybe TRBD2 (5 bases). With 3 bases removed from V and 0 bases from J, the gap between germline ends came to 7 bases. The CDR3 spans 14 residues. In germline, CDR1 is SEHNR, CDR2 FQNEAQ (reference sequence).

The chain links TRBV7-9 to TRBJ1-5, with D possibly being TRBD1 (6 bases). Germline V gene sequence: CDR1 SEHNR, CDR2 FQNEAQ (reference sequence). The CDR3 covers 17 residues. V was cut by 7 bases and J by 1 base, with 20 bases left in between. The CDR3 coding sequence is TGTGCCAGCAACGTTAGAACGGGGGGCGTGAGCAATCAGCCCCAGCATTTT. It is translated as CASNVRTGGVSNQPQHF. The full variable domain, with the rest looked up from reference TRBV7-9 and TRBJ1-5, is DTGVSQNPRHKITKRGQNVTFRCDPISEHNRLYWYRQTLGQGPEFLTYFQNEAQLEKSRLLSDRFSAERPKGSFSTLEIQRTEQGDSAMYLCASNVRTGGVSNQPQHFGDGTRLSIL.

The V gene is TRBV13, the J gene TRBJ2-3, with D maybe TRBD1 (6 bases). The germline CDR1 and CDR2 sequences are PRHDT and FYEKMQ (reference sequence). The V and J ends lost 2 bases and 2 bases respectively, with 14 bases between them. This CDR3 comprises 16 residues. CDR3 DNA: TGTGCCAGCAGCTTATCTGACAGGCCCCCCACAGATACGCAGTATTTT. Translated: CASSLSDRPPTDTQYF. The full variable domain, rest sourced from reference TRBV13 and TRBJ2-3, is AAGVIQSPRHLIKEKRETATLKCYPIPRHDTVYWYQQGPGQDPQFLISFYEKMQSDKGSIPDRFSAQQFSDYHSELNMSSLELGDSALYFCASSLSDRPPTDTQYFGPGTRLTVL.

This chain connects TRBV5-1 to TRBJ2-7; a weak D match, TRBD1 (6 bases). This CDR3 has 13 amino acids. The germline V gene has CDR1 SGHRS and CDR2 YFSETQ. V lost 4 bases, J lost 3 bases, and 11 bases lay in between. The CDR3 spells CASSADRYYEQYF. Written as DNA, the CDR3 is TGCGCCAGCAGCGCGGACAGATACTACGAGCAGTACTTC.

The chain employs TRBV7-2 and TRBJ2-1; possibly TRBD2 for D (5 bases). This CDR3 has 15 residues. Germline CDR1 reads SGHTA; CDR2 reads FQGNSA. V dropped 1 base and J dropped 2 bases, with 9 bases sitting between them. CDR3 sequence reads: CASSLDGKPYNEQFF. The DNA for the CDR3 is TGTGCCAGCAGCTTAGACGGGAAACCCTACAATGAGCAGTTCTTC.

The chain links TRBV4-2 to TRBJ1-1; possible D gene TRBD1, 5 bases. Trimming took off 0 bases at V and 11 bases at J, with 16 bases between the two ends. CDR1 and CDR2 from the germline V gene are LGHNA and YNFKEQ. This CDR3 is built from 14 residues. CDR3 DNA sequence: TGTGCCAGCAGCCAAGAGGTCCCAGGGAATAGGGCTTTCTTT. Translated: CASSQEVPGNRAFF.

This clone was detected only once. V gene TRBV5-4 combines with J gene TRBJ2-2; D gene uncertain. Trimming removed 0 bases from V and 1 base from J, with 7 bases in between. CDR3 size: 15 residues. Germline CDR1 is SGHNT and CDR2 is YYREEE (reference sequence). The CDR3 spells CASSLALLNTGELFF. The CDR3 DNA reads TGTGCCAGCAGCTTGGCCCTATTGAACACCGGGGAGCTGTTTTTT. Variable domain in full (rest from reference TRBV5-4 and TRBJ2-2): ETGVTQSPTHLIKTRGQQVTLRCSSQSGHNTVSWYQQALGQGPQFIFQYYREEENGRGNFPPRFSGLQFPNYSSELNVNALELDDSALYLCASSLALLNTGELFFGEGSRLTVL.

CDR3 in amino acids: CASSWGRARNEQFF. The CDR3 DNA sequence: TGTGCCAGCAGCTGGGGGAGGGCCCGAAATGAGCAGTTCTTC. This chain connects TRBV5-4 to TRBJ2-1, with TRBD2 matching 7 bases. V dropped 3 bases and J dropped 7; count of bases not matched to a gene: 7. CDR1 and CDR2 from the germline V gene are SGHNT and YYREEE (reference sequence). The CDR3 extends over 14 amino acids.

V usage is TRBV28 and J usage is TRBJ1-2, with 7 bases fitting TRBD1. With 1 base clipped from V and 8 bases from J, the junction kept 10 bases outside the gene matches. CDR1 is MDHEN, CDR2 SYDVKM, per germline. This CDR3 spans 15 amino acids. CDR3 DNA: TGTGCCAGCAGTTTATCGCAGGGGGGTTTTCAAGGCTACACCTTC. Translation: CASSLSQGGFQGYTF.

This chain uses TRBV5-6 with TRBJ2-7; 7 positions match TRBD1. J was trimmed by 6 bases and V by 4 bases; bases with no gene match: 13. CDR3 size: 15 residues. CDR1 is SGHDT, CDR2 YYEEEE, per germline. The DNA for the CDR3 is TGTGCCAGCAGCATAGCAGACAGGGAACTGTCCGAGCAGTACTTC. Amino acid sequence: CASSIADRELSEQYF.

The V and J genes are TRBV10-2 and TRBJ1-2; D is unresolved. Germline lookup yields CDR1 WSHSY and CDR2 SAAADI. Trimming shortened V by 8 bases and J by 2 bases, and 12 bases separated the two germline ends. The CDR3 extends over 13 amino acids. The CDR3: CASLTEGNYGYTF. CDR3 bases: TGCGCCAGCCTTACGGAGGGAAACTATGGCTACACCTTC.

Regarding this clone: The same CDR3 also results from other DNA sequences found in this sample. This rearrangement joins TRBV28 to TRBJ1-5; D is possibly TRBD1 (5 bases). The CDR3 is 14 residues long. CDR1 MDHEN and CDR2 SYDVKM come from the germline V gene. Trimming took 2 bases from V and 3 from J, leaving 8 bases between them. For the CDR3, the DNA is TGTGCCAGCAGTTTACCAGGGTCCAATCAGCCCCAGCATTTT. Its protein product is CASSLPGSNQPQHF. The full variable domain, rest sourced from reference TRBV28 and TRBJ1-5, is DVKVTQSSRYLVKRTGEKVFLECVQDMDHENMFWYRQDPGLGLRLIYFSYDVKMKEKGDIPEGYSVSREKKERFSLILESASTNQTSMYLCASSLPGSNQPQHFGDGTRLSIL.